Each of the 2 T cell receptor beta chains below was sequenced from the same sample in a study of blood T cells in healthy people across ages. A second PCR, run for roughly 7 to 12 cycles, used a sample-barcoded 5' primer plus a J-beta primer mix. TCRdb fed the 5' RACE reads into MiXCR, producing one record per CDR3 protein. In the table there are over 1,500,000 distinct CDR3 sequences, roughly two fifths of which are singletons. Sequenced sample: blood. The receptors here all came from a human donor in good health.

Concerning this clonotype itself: Germline and junction disagree at one end, which may indicate a read error. V is TRBV9 and J is TRBJ2-1, with a tentative D call TRBD2 (6 bases). This CDR3 contains 15 residues. Germline CDR1 and CDR2: SGDLS and YYNGEE. The CDR3 DNA follows: TGTGCCAGCAGCGGTGAAGGGACTTCCTACAATGAGCGGTTCTTC. Residues: CASSGEGTSYNERFF.

The V and J genes are TRBV6-5 and TRBJ2-1, with 7 bases lining up with TRBD1. Trimming took 7 bases from V and 6 from J; bases not matched to a gene: 6. The germline V gene encodes CDR1 MNHEY and CDR2 SVGAGI. The CDR3 length is 13 residues. CDR3 residues: CASNDRVGNEQFF. DNA for the CDR3: TGTGCCAGCAATGACAGGGTCGGCAATGAGCAGTTCTTC.